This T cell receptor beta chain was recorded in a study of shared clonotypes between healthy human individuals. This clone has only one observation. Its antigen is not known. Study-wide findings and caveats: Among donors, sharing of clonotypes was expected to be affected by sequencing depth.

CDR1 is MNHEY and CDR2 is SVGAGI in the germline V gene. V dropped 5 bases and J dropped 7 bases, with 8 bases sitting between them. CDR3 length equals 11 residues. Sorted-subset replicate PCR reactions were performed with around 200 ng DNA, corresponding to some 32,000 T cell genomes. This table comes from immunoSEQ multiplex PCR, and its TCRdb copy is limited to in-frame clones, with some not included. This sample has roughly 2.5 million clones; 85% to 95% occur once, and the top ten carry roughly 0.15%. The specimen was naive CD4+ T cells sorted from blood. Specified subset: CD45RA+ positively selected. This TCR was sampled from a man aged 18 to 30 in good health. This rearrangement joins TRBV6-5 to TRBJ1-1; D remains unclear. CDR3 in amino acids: CASSPPGEAFF. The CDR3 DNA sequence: TGTGCCAGCAGTCCCCCGGGTGAAGCTTTCTTT.